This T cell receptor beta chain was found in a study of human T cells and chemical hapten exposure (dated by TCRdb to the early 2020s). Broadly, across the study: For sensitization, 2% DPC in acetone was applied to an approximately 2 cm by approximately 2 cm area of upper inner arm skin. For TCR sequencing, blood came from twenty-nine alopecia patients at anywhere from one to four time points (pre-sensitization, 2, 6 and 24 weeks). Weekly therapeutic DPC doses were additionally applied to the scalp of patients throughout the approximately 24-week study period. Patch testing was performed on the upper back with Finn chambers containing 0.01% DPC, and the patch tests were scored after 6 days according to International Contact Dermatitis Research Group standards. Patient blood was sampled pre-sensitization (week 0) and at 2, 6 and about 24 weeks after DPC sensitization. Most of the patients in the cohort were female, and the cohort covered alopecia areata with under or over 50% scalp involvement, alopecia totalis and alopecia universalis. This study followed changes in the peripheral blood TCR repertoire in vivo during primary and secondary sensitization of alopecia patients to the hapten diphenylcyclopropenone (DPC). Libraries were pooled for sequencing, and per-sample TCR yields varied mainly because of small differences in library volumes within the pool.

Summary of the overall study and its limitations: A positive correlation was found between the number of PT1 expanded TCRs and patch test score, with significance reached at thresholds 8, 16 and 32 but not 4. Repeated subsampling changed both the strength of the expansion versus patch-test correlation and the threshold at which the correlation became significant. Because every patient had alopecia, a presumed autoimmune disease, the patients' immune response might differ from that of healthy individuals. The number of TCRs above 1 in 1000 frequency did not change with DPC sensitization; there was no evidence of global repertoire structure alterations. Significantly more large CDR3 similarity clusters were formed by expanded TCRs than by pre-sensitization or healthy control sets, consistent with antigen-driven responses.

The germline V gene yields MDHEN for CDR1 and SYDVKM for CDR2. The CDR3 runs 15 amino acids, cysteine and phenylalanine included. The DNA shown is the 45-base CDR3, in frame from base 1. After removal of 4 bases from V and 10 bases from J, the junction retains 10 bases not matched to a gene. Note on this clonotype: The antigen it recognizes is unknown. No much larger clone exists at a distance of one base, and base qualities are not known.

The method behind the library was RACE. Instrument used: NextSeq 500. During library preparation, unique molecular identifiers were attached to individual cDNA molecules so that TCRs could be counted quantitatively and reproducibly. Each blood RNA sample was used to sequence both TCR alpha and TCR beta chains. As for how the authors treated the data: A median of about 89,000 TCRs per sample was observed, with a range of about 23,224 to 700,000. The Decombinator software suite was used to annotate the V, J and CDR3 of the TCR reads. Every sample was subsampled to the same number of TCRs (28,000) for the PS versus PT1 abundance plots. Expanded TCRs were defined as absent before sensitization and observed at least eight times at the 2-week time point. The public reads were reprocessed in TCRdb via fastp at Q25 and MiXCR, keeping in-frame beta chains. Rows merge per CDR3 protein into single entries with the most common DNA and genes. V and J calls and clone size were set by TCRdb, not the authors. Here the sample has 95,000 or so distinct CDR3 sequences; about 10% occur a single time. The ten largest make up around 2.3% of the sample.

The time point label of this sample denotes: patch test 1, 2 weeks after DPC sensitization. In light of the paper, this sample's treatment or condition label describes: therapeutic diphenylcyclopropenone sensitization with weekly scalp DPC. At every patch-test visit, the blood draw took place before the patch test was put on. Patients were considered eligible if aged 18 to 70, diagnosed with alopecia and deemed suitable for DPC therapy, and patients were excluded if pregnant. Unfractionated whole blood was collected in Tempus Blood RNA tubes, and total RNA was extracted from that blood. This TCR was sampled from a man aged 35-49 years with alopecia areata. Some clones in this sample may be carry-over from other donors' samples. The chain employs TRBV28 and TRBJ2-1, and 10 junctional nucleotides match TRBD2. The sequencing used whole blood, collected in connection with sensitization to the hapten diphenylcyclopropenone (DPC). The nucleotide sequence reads TGTGCCAGCAGTTCCGAAGCTAGCGGGAGAGGGGAGCAGTTCTTC. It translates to CASSSEASGRGEQFF.